This T cell receptor (beta chain) was captured by sequencing in a study of PD-1 blockade in classical Hodgkin lymphoma. With no exception, relapse followed autologous stem cell transplantation in all patients, and brentuximab vedotin exposure varied. Data came from immunoSEQ multiplex PCR; TCRdb stores just in-frame clones and leaves some out. The profile shows tens of thousands of clones, about 93% of them singletons. Whole-study findings and limits: Nivolumab initiation under 1 year post-ASCT meant exclusion. Only CD4+ TCR diversity, not CD8+, had risen significantly by C4D1.

Germline loops: CDR1 LNHNV, CDR2 YYDKDF (reference sequence). V was cut by 0 bases and J by 5 bases, with 13 bases left in between. This CDR3 region has 15 residues. About this clone itself: Its antigen is still unknown.

The material sequenced was peripheral blood mononuclear cells (PBMCs), taken at baseline. The sequence derives from a human donor with classical Hodgkin lymphoma. The chain combines TRBV15 with TRBJ1-2; D is possibly TRBD1 (5 bases). CDR3 nucleotide sequence: TGTGCCACCAGCAGAGATCCTTCAGGGTGGTATGGCTACACCTTC. It specifies CATSRDPSGWYGYTF.